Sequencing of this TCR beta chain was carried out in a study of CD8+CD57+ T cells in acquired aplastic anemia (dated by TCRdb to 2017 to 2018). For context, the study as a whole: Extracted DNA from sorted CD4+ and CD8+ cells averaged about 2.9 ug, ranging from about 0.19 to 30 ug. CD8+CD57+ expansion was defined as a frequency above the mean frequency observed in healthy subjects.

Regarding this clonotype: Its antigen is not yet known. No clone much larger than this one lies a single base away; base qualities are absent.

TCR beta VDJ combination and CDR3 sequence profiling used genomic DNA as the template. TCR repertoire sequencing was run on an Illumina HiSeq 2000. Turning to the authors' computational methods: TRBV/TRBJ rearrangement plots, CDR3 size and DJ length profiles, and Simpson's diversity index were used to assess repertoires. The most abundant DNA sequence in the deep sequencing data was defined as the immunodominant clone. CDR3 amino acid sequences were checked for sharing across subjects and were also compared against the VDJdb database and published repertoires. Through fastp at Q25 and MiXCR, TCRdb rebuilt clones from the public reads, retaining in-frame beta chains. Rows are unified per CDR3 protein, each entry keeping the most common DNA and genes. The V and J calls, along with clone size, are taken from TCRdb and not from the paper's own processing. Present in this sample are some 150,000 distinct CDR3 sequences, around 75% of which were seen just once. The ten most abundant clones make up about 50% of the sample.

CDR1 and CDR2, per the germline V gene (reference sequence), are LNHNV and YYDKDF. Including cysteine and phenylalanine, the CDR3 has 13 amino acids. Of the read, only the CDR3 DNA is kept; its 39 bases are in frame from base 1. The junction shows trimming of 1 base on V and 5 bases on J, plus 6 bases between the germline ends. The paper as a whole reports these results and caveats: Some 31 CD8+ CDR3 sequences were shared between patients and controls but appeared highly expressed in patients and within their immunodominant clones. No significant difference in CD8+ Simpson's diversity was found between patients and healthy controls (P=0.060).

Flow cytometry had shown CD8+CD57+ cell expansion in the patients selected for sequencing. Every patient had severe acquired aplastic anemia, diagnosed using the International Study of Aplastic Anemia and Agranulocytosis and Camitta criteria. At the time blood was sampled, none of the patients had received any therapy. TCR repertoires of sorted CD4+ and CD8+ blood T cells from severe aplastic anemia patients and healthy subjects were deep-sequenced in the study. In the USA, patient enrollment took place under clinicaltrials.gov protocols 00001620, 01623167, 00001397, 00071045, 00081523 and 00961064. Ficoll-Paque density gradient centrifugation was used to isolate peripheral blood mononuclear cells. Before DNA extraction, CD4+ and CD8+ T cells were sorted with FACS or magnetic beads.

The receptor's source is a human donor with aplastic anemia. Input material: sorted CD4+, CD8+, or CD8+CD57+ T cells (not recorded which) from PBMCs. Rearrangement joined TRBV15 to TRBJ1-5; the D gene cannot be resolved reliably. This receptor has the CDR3 CATSRVRDQPQHF. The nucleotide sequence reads TGTGCCACCAGCAGAGTTCGGGATCAGCCCCAGCATTTT.